This TCR beta chain was sequenced for a study of pediatric ulcerative colitis. Trimming cost V 2 bases and J 3 bases, with 12 bases left between them. Germline V gene data show CDR1 as SEHNR and CDR2 as FQNEAQ (reference sequence). The CDR3 sequence is 15 residues long. During colonoscopy, one to two rectal pinch biopsies were collected. Libraries were prepared by immunoSEQ multiplex PCR; TCRdb keeps only in-frame clonotypes and omits some of them. The table includes 35,000 or so clones, 73% detected once. The receptor's source is a boy younger than 18 with moderate ulcerative colitis. Sequencing was performed on gut tissue. This chain connects TRBV7-9 to TRBJ2-3; a weak D match, TRBD1 (6 bases). The CDR3 sequence is CASSLIQGNTDTQYF. Written as DNA, the CDR3 is TGTGCCAGCAGCTTAATCCAGGGGAATACAGATACGCAGTATTTT.